The rows below give T cell receptor beta chains drawn from one sample of a study of CD8 T cells in ankylosing spondylitis. In TCRdb, the 5' RACE reads were re-called with MiXCR into one record per CDR3 protein. The table has around 490,000 distinct CDR3 sequences, over 4% seen once. The sequenced sample was blood, either unsorted or a sorted T cell fraction (not recorded which). These receptors were collected from a male donor with ankylosing spondylitis. Each CDR3 is given with its conserved first and last residue. Fields, in order: J gene, D gene, V gene, CDR3 protein. A D gene is named only where the DNA matches it firmly.

j_gene: TRBJ2-1
d_gene: TRBD1
v_gene: TRBV28
CDR3aa: CASDTVGQLNEQFF

j_gene: TRBJ2-5
d_gene: .
v_gene: TRBV20-1
CDR3aa: CSARDHRVRGTQYF

j_gene: TRBJ2-7
d_gene: .
v_gene: TRBV10-3
CDR3aa: CAISGQTPEQYF

j_gene: TRBJ1-2
d_gene: .
v_gene: TRBV6-2/TRBV6-3
CDR3aa: CASSYSTGTTNYGYTF

j_gene: TRBJ1-6
d_gene: .
v_gene: TRBV12-3/TRBV12-4
CDR3aa: CASCSSYNSPLHF

j_gene: TRBJ2-2
d_gene: TRBD1
v_gene: TRBV7-9
CDR3aa: CASSRDRVNTGELFF

j_gene: TRBJ2-2
d_gene: TRBD2
v_gene: TRBV7-2
CDR3aa: CASFKGRGNTGELFF

j_gene: TRBJ1-1
d_gene: .
v_gene: TRBV6-5
CDR3aa: CASRSRGRETFF

j_gene: TRBJ2-3
d_gene: TRBD2
v_gene: TRBV7-9
CDR3aa: CASSLRLAGVTDTQYF

j_gene: TRBJ2-1
d_gene: TRBD2
v_gene: TRBV5-1
CDR3aa: CASSLGVAGLNEQFF

j_gene: TRBJ2-7
d_gene: .
v_gene: TRBV11-3
CDR3aa: CASSLYGPGEQYF

j_gene: TRBJ2-5
d_gene: .
v_gene: TRBV9
CDR3aa: CASSAGQETQYF

j_gene: TRBJ1-5
d_gene: TRBD1
v_gene: TRBV5-1
CDR3aa: CASSLGPGQGNQPQHF

j_gene: TRBJ2-7
d_gene: .
v_gene: TRBV5-1
CDR3aa: CASSLSSAYEQYF

j_gene: TRBJ1-1
d_gene: .
v_gene: TRBV27
CDR3aa: CASTTGNTEAFF

j_gene: TRBJ2-7
d_gene: TRBD1
v_gene: TRBV4-2
CDR3aa: CASSQRTGYYEQYF

j_gene: TRBJ1-2
d_gene: .
v_gene: TRBV7-9
CDR3aa: CASSRGEANYGYTF

j_gene: TRBJ2-7
d_gene: .
v_gene: TRBV4-3
CDR3aa: CASTSVRGSHEQYF

j_gene: TRBJ2-1
d_gene: .
v_gene: TRBV18
CDR3aa: CASSPQTSSYNEQFF

j_gene: TRBJ2-7
d_gene: TRBD1
v_gene: TRBV18
CDR3aa: CASSPSQGFGDEQYF

j_gene: TRBJ1-1
d_gene: .
v_gene: TRBV11-2
CDR3aa: CASSLRREGLAEAFF

j_gene: TRBJ1-1
d_gene: TRBD1
v_gene: TRBV5-6
CDR3aa: CASSPTGTGPIFF

j_gene: TRBJ2-2
d_gene: .
v_gene: TRBV29-1
CDR3aa: CSATGQPNTGELFF

j_gene: TRBJ2-4
d_gene: .
v_gene: TRBV11-2
CDR3aa: CASSLVSGNIQYF